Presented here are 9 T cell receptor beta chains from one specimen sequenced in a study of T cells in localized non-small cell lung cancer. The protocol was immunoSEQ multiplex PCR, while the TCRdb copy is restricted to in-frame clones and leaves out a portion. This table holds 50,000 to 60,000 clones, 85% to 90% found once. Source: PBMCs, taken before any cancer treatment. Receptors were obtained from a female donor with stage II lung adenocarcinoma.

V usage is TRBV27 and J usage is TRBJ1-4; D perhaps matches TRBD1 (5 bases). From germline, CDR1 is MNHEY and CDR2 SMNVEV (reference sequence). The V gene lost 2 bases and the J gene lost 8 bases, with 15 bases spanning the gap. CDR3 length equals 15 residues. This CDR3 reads CASSLEGALGEKLFF. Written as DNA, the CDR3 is TGTGCCAGCAGTTTAGAAGGGGCGCTGGGGGAAAAACTGTTTTTT.

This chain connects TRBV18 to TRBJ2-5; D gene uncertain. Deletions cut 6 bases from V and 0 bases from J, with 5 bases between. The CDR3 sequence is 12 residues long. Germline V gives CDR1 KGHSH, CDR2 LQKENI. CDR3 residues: CASSEYQETQYF. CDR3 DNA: TGTGCCAGCTCTGAGTACCAAGAGACCCAGTACTTC. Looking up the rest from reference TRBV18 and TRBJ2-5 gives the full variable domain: NAGVMQNPRHLVRRRGQEARLRCSPMKGHSHVYWYRQLPEEGLKFMVYLQKENIIDESGMPKERFSAEFPKEGPSILRIQQVVRGDSAAYFCASSEYQETQYFGPGTRLLVL.

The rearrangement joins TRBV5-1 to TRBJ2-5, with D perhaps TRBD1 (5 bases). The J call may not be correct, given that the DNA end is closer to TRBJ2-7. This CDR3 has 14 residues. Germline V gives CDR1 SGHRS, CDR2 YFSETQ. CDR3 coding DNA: TGCGCCAGCAGCCCCGACAGCAGCTCCTACGAGCAGTACTTC. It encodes CASSPDSSSYEQYF.

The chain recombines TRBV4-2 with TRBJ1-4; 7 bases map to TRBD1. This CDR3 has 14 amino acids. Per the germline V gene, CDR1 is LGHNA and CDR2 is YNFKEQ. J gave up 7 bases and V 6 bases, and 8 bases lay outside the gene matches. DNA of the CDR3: TGTGCCAGCAGTCGACAGGGACGGGGTGAAAAACTGTTTTTT. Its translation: CASSRQGRGEKLFF.

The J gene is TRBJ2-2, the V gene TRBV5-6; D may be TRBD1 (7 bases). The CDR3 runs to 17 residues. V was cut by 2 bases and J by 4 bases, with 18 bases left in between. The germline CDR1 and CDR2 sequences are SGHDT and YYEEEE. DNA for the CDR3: TGTGCCAGCAGCTTTCCGGCGCTCCAGGGGGGCACCGGGGAGCTGTTTTTT. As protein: CASSFPALQGGTGELFF.

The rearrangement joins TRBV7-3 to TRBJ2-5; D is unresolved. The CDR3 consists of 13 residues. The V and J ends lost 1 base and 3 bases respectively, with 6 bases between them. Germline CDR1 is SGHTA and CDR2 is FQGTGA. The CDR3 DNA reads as TGTGCCAGCAGCTTAAGTACCAAAGAGACCCAGTACTTC. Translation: CASSLSTKETQYF.

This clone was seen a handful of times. CDR3 sequence (DNA): TGTGCCAGCATAGGGACAGCTAATTCACCCCTCCACTTT. It codes for CASIGTANSPLHF. The chain links TRBV2 to TRBJ1-6; 7 nucleotides agree with TRBD1. CDR3 length: 13 residues. Germline CDR1 SNHLY, CDR2 FYNNEI. J lost 6 bases, V lost 7 bases, and 3 bases had no gene match.

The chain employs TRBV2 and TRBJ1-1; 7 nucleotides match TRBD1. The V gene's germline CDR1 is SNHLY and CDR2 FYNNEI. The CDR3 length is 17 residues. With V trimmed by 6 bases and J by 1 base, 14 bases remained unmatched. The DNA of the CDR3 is TGTGCCAGCAGGGTTGACAGGGAATTTATCGCGAACACTGAAGCTTTCTTT. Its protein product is CASRVDREFIANTEAFF.

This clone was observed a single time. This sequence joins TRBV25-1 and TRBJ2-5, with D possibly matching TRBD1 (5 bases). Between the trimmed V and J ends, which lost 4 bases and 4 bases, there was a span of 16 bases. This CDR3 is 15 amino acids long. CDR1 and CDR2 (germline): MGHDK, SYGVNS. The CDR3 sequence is CASSAGSLGRETQYF. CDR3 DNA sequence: TGTGCCAGCAGTGCCGGTAGTCTGGGGCGAGAGACCCAGTACTTC.